The rows below give T cell receptor beta chains drawn from one sample of a study of OX40 agonist ivuxolimab in advanced cancers. Sequencing was performed with immunoSEQ multiplex PCR; in TCRdb, only in-frame clones are kept and a portion is missing. The data contain over 100,000 clones, about nine tenths of them singletons. Here the sequenced sample was CD4+ or CD8+ T cells sorted from blood, taken in a trial of the OX40 agonist ivuxolimab. All receptors come from an adult with an advanced solid tumor such as melanoma, head and neck, liver or kidney cancer. The CDR3 runs from the conserved cysteine through the conserved F or W. The D gene is left open where the match is weak. Not every row has a clone size; where given, it reads once, few, many or a size class.

J gene: TRBJ2-6; V gene: TRBV2; clone size: once; D gene: -; CDR3 protein: CASSRMGTPGANVLTF; CDR3 DNA: TGTGCCAGCAGTAGGATGGGGACTCCTGGGGCCAACGTCCTGACTTTC
J gene: TRBJ2-2; V gene: TRBV29-1; clone size: once; D gene: TRBD1; CDR3 protein: CSVEFLGQGATGELFF; CDR3 DNA: TGCAGCGTTGAATTCCTGGGACAGGGGGCCACCGGGGAGCTGTTTTTT
J gene: TRBJ2-2; V gene: TRBV5-1; clone size: -; D gene: -; CDR3 protein: CASSSTVYPQESAGELFF; CDR3 DNA: TGCGCCAGCAGCTCCACGGTATATCCCCAAGAGTCGGCCGGGGAGCTGTTTTTT
J gene: TRBJ2-2; V gene: TRBV19; clone size: -; D gene: -; CDR3 protein: CASSTERVTGELFF; CDR3 DNA: TGTGCCAGTAGTACTGAGCGGGTAACCGGGGAGCTGTTTTTT
J gene: TRBJ2-3; V gene: TRBV28; clone size: -; D gene: -; CDR3 protein: CASSSGGAGDTQYF; CDR3 DNA: TGTGCCAGCAGTTCTGGTGGGGCAGGAGATACGCAGTATTTT
J gene: TRBJ2-7; V gene: TRBV7-9; clone size: -; D gene: -; CDR3 protein: CASSLTGASLYEQYF; CDR3 DNA: TGTGCCAGCAGCTTAACAGGAGCATCCCTTTACGAGCAGTACTTC
J gene: TRBJ2-5; V gene: TRBV19; clone size: -; D gene: -; CDR3 protein: CASSLQGFGETQYF; CDR3 DNA: TGTGCCAGTAGTCTACAGGGTTTTGGGGAGACCCAGTACTTC
J gene: TRBJ2-7; V gene: TRBV19; clone size: -; D gene: TRBD2; CDR3 protein: CASSTLAGDSSYEQYF; CDR3 DNA: TGTGCCAGTAGCACACTAGCGGGAGATTCCTCCTACGAGCAGTACTTC
J gene: TRBJ2-1; V gene: TRBV6-5; clone size: -; D gene: -; CDR3 protein: CASERGQGVDNEQFF; CDR3 DNA: TGTGCCAGCGAGCGGGGCCAGGGGGTCGACAATGAGCAGTTCTTC
J gene: TRBJ1-5; V gene: TRBV6-6; clone size: -; D gene: TRBD1; CDR3 protein: CASRSAGGYQPQHF; CDR3 DNA: TGTGCCAGCAGATCAGCAGGGGGCTATCAGCCCCAGCATTTT
J gene: TRBJ1-1; V gene: TRBV19; clone size: -; D gene: -; CDR3 protein: CASSIREGAEAFF; CDR3 DNA: TGTGCCAGTAGTATTAGGGAGGGAGCTGAAGCTTTCTTT
J gene: TRBJ1-2; V gene: TRBV27; clone size: -; D gene: TRBD1; CDR3 protein: CASSGLRDSHYGYTF; CDR3 DNA: TGTGCCAGCAGTGGCCTTCGGGACAGCCACTATGGCTACACCTTC
J gene: TRBJ2-5; V gene: TRBV5-4; clone size: -; D gene: -; CDR3 protein: CASSLPGPTRQETQYF; CDR3 DNA: TGTGCCAGCAGCTTACCCGGACCTACTAGACAAGAGACCCAGTACTTC
J gene: TRBJ2-5; V gene: TRBV4-2; clone size: -; D gene: -; CDR3 protein: CASSTQHAGGEPQYF; CDR3 DNA: TGTGCCAGCAGCACCCAGCATGCGGGTGGCGAGCCCCAGTACTTC
J gene: TRBJ2-7; V gene: TRBV13; clone size: -; D gene: TRBD2; CDR3 protein: CASSTRTSGHEQYF; CDR3 DNA: TGTGCCAGCAGCACCAGGACTAGTGGCCACGAGCAGTACTTC
J gene: TRBJ2-1; V gene: TRBV18; clone size: -; D gene: TRBD1; CDR3 protein: CASSRGQGRSYNEQFF; CDR3 DNA: TGTGCCAGCTCTCGCGGACAGGGTCGCTCCTACAATGAGCAGTTCTTC
J gene: TRBJ1-5; V gene: TRBV19; clone size: -; D gene: -; CDR3 protein: CASSIGGYSNQPQHF; CDR3 DNA: TGTGCCAGTAGTATAGGGGGTTATAGCAATCAGCCCCAGCATTTT
J gene: TRBJ2-4; V gene: TRBV5-1; clone size: -; D gene: -; CDR3 protein: CASSLYGSAQGNIQYF; CDR3 DNA: TGCGCCAGCAGCTTGTATGGCTCAGCTCAGGGAAACATTCAGTACTTC
J gene: TRBJ2-7; V gene: TRBV29-1; clone size: -; D gene: TRBD1; CDR3 protein: CSVAGTGIEYEQYF; CDR3 DNA: TGCAGCGTTGCCGGGACAGGGATTGAGTACGAGCAGTACTTC
J gene: TRBJ2-7; V gene: TRBV5-8; clone size: -; D gene: -; CDR3 protein: CASSLIDEQYF; CDR3 DNA: TGTGCCAGCAGCTTGATAGACGAGCAGTACTTC
J gene: TRBJ1-5; V gene: TRBV27; clone size: once; D gene: -; CDR3 protein: CASSLIRTQPQHF; CDR3 DNA: TGTGCCAGCAGTTTAATCAGGACTCAGCCCCAGCATTTT
J gene: TRBJ2-7; V gene: TRBV7-2; clone size: once; D gene: TRBD1; CDR3 protein: CASSSTGGRFYEQYF; CDR3 DNA: TGTGCCAGCAGCTCCACAGGGGGCCGCTTTTACGAGCAGTACTTC
J gene: TRBJ2-1; V gene: TRBV28; clone size: -; D gene: -; CDR3 protein: CASSLYQGGEQFF; CDR3 DNA: TGTGCCAGCAGTTTATATCAGGGCGGTGAGCAGTTCTTC
J gene: TRBJ2-1; V gene: TRBV19; clone size: -; D gene: -; CDR3 protein: CASSILTNNEQFF; CDR3 DNA: TGTGCCAGTAGTATTTTGACCAACAATGAGCAGTTCTTC
J gene: TRBJ1-2; V gene: TRBV7-3; clone size: -; D gene: -; CDR3 protein: CASSLSPAGNYGYTF; CDR3 DNA: TGTGCCAGCAGCTTGTCCCCAGCGGGGAACTATGGCTACACCTTC
J gene: TRBJ2-5; V gene: TRBV19; clone size: -; D gene: -; CDR3 protein: CASSIGSTQYF; CDR3 DNA: TGTGCCAGTAGTATAGGTAGTACCCAGTACTTC
J gene: TRBJ2-3; V gene: TRBV7-3; clone size: -; D gene: -; CDR3 protein: CASSLGPDTQYF; CDR3 DNA: TGTGCCAGCAGCTTAGGCCCAGATACGCAGTATTTT
J gene: TRBJ1-2; V gene: TRBV5-1; clone size: -; D gene: TRBD1; CDR3 protein: CASSTGTGSIYGYTF; CDR3 DNA: TGCGCCAGCAGCACTGGGACAGGGAGCATCTATGGCTACACCTTC
J gene: TRBJ2-1; V gene: TRBV6-4; clone size: -; D gene: TRBD1; CDR3 protein: CASSVQGAYEQFF; CDR3 DNA: TGTGCCAGCAGTGTACAGGGGGCGTATGAGCAGTTCTTC
J gene: TRBJ1-3; V gene: TRBV6-5; clone size: once; D gene: TRBD1; CDR3 protein: CASSLQGTGAGNTIYF; CDR3 DNA: TGTGCCAGCAGTTTACAAGGCACAGGGGCTGGAAACACCATATATTTT
J gene: TRBJ2-1; V gene: TRBV27; clone size: -; D gene: TRBD2; CDR3 protein: CASSFISGATYNEQFF; CDR3 DNA: TGTGCCAGCAGTTTTATAAGCGGGGCAACTTACAATGAGCAGTTCTTC
J gene: TRBJ1-3; V gene: TRBV6-5; clone size: once; D gene: TRBD1; CDR3 protein: CASSLTGSSTGNTIYF; CDR3 DNA: TGTGCCAGCAGTTTGACAGGGTCCTCTACTGGAAACACCATATATTTT
J gene: TRBJ2-3; V gene: TRBV6-1; clone size: -; D gene: TRBD2; CDR3 protein: CASSVTLAGVGDTQYF; CDR3 DNA: TGTGCCAGCAGTGTAACACTAGCGGGCGTCGGAGATACGCAGTATTTT
J gene: TRBJ1-1; V gene: TRBV10-3; clone size: -; D gene: -; CDR3 protein: CAISEREGSTEAFF; CDR3 DNA: TGTGCCATCAGTGAGAGGGAGGGTAGCACTGAAGCTTTCTTT
J gene: TRBJ2-7; V gene: TRBV4-2; clone size: -; D gene: -; CDR3 protein: CASSVGPPSYEQYF; CDR3 DNA: TGTGCCAGCAGCGTGGGGCCTCCCTCCTACGAGCAGTACTTC
J gene: TRBJ1-2; V gene: TRBV6-6; clone size: -; D gene: TRBD1; CDR3 protein: CASKIQGAETGYTF; CDR3 DNA: TGTGCCAGCAAAATACAGGGGGCAGAGACAGGCTACACCTTC
J gene: TRBJ1-6; V gene: TRBV9; clone size: -; D gene: TRBD1; CDR3 protein: CASSVSMGQNSPLHF; CDR3 DNA: TGTGCCAGCAGCGTAAGCATGGGACAGAATTCACCCCTCCACTTT
J gene: TRBJ2-4; V gene: TRBV28; clone size: -; D gene: -; CDR3 protein: CASRFEAGAKNIQYF; CDR3 DNA: TGTGCCAGCCGCTTCGAGGCGGGGGCGAAAAACATTCAGTACTTC
J gene: TRBJ2-7; V gene: TRBV4-1; clone size: -; D gene: -; CDR3 protein: CASSQGIAGMLTYEQYF; CDR3 DNA: TGCGCCAGCAGCCAAGGAATCGCCGGGATGTTAACCTACGAGCAGTACTTC
J gene: TRBJ2-1; V gene: TRBV5-1; clone size: -; D gene: -; CDR3 protein: CASSLEAGGSYNEQFF; CDR3 DNA: TGCGCCAGCAGCTTGGAGGCCGGAGGCTCCTACAATGAGCAGTTCTTC
J gene: TRBJ1-1; V gene: TRBV2; clone size: once; D gene: -; CDR3 protein: CASTPSGIEAFF; CDR3 DNA: TGTGCCAGCACCCCCTCGGGGATTGAAGCTTTCTTT
J gene: TRBJ2-7; V gene: TRBV29-1; clone size: once; D gene: TRBD1; CDR3 protein: CSVLKTGSYEQCF; CDR3 DNA: TGCAGCGTCCTCAAGACAGGGTCCTACGAGCAGTGCTTC
J gene: TRBJ1-2; V gene: TRBV28; clone size: -; D gene: -; CDR3 protein: CASRFDRLGGYTF; CDR3 DNA: TGTGCCAGCAGATTCGACCGTCTGGGGGGCTACACCTTC
J gene: TRBJ2-2; V gene: TRBV10-2; clone size: -; D gene: -; CDR3 protein: CASRSGLNTGELFF; CDR3 DNA: TGCGCCAGCAGAAGCGGGCTGAACACCGGGGAGCTGTTTTTT
J gene: TRBJ2-1; V gene: TRBV14; clone size: -; D gene: TRBD2; CDR3 protein: CASSQGGSGRWNEQFF; CDR3 DNA: TGTGCCAGCAGCCAAGGTGGAAGCGGGAGGTGGAATGAGCAGTTCTTC
J gene: TRBJ2-5; V gene: TRBV28; clone size: -; D gene: -; CDR3 protein: CASSFLAAKQETQYF; CDR3 DNA: TGTGCCAGCAGTTTTCTGGCGGCAAAGCAAGAGACCCAGTACTTC
J gene: TRBJ1-1; V gene: TRBV5-6; clone size: -; D gene: -; CDR3 protein: CASSSEAGWTEAFF; CDR3 DNA: TGTGCCAGCAGCTCGGAAGCGGGTTGGACTGAAGCTTTCTTT
J gene: TRBJ2-7; V gene: TRBV7-9; clone size: -; D gene: -; CDR3 protein: CASSFTGGEQYF; CDR3 DNA: TGTGCCAGCAGCTTTACAGGAGGCGAGCAGTACTTC
J gene: TRBJ2-5; V gene: TRBV2; clone size: once; D gene: TRBD2; CDR3 protein: CASGGLAGGETQYF; CDR3 DNA: TGTGCCAGCGGGGGACTAGCGGGAGGAGAGACCCAGTACTTC
J gene: TRBJ2-6; V gene: TRBV7-2; clone size: once; D gene: TRBD1; CDR3 protein: CASSSGQGANVLTF; CDR3 DNA: TGTGCCAGCAGCTCGGGACAGGGCGCCAACGTCCTGACTTTC
J gene: TRBJ1-5; V gene: TRBV19; clone size: few; D gene: TRBD1; CDR3 protein: CASSIRDRVYQHF; CDR3 DNA: TGTGCCAGTAGTATAAGGGACAGGGTCTACCAGCATTTT
J gene: TRBJ2-7; V gene: TRBV11-2; clone size: -; D gene: TRBD2; CDR3 protein: CASSDGLAPFREQYF; CDR3 DNA: TGTGCCAGCAGCGACGGACTAGCGCCCTTTCGGGAGCAGTACTTC
J gene: TRBJ1-2; V gene: TRBV30; clone size: -; D gene: TRBD1; CDR3 protein: CAWTPRDRNNYGYTF; CDR3 DNA: TGTGCCTGGACGCCCCGGGACAGAAACAACTATGGCTACACCTTC
J gene: TRBJ2-7; V gene: TRBV6-1; clone size: -; D gene: -; CDR3 protein: CASSAPSYEQYF; CDR3 DNA: TGTGCCAGCAGTGCCCCCTCCTACGAGCAGTACTTC
J gene: TRBJ1-4; V gene: TRBV19; clone size: -; D gene: -; CDR3 protein: CASSMPGWANEKLFF; CDR3 DNA: TGTGCCAGTAGTATGCCAGGGTGGGCTAATGAAAAACTGTTTTTT
J gene: TRBJ2-4; V gene: TRBV29-1; clone size: -; D gene: -; CDR3 protein: CSVEDSTFLRLYF; CDR3 DNA: TGCAGCGTTGAAGATTCCACTTTCCTCAGGCTGTACTTC
J gene: TRBJ2-7; V gene: TRBV6-1; clone size: -; D gene: -; CDR3 protein: CASSEWGATYEQYF; CDR3 DNA: TGTGCCAGCAGTGAATGGGGGGCCACCTACGAGCAGTACTTC
J gene: TRBJ1-1; V gene: TRBV27; clone size: -; D gene: TRBD1; CDR3 protein: CASSPLNRGRGTEAFF; CDR3 DNA: TGTGCCAGCAGTCCTCTGAACAGGGGGCGAGGCACTGAAGCTTTCTTT
J gene: TRBJ2-5; V gene: TRBV2; clone size: once; D gene: TRBD1; CDR3 protein: CASSEALGGGETQYF; CDR3 DNA: TGTGCCAGCAGTGAAGCCCTAGGGGGCGGAGAGACCCAGTACTTC
J gene: TRBJ2-5; V gene: TRBV9; clone size: once; D gene: -; CDR3 protein: CASSESYQETQYF; CDR3 DNA: TGTGCCAGCAGCGAGAGTTACCAAGAGACCCAGTACTTC